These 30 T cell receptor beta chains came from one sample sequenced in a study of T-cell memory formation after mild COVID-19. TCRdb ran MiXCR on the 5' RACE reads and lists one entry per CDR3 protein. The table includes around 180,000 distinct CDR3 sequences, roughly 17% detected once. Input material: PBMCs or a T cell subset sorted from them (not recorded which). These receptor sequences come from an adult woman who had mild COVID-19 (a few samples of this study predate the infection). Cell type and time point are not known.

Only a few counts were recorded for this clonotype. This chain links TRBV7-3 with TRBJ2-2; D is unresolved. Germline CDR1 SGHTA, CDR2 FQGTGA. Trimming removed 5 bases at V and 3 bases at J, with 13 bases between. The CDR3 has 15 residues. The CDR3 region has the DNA TGTGCCAGCAGCCGGGCCCAGGCGGACACCGGGGAGCTGTTTTTT. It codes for CASSRAQADTGELFF.

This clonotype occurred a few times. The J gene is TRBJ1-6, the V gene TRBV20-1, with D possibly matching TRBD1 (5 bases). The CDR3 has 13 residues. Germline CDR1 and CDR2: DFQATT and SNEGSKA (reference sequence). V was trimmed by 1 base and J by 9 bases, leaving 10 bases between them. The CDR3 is CSARVRAASPLHF. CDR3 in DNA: TGCAGTGCTAGAGTCAGGGCGGCTTCACCCCTCCACTTT.

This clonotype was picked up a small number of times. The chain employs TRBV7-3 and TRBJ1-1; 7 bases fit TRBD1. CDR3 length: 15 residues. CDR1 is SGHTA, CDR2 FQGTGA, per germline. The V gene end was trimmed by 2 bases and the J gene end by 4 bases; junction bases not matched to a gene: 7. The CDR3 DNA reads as TGTGCCAGCAGCTTAGACAGGGTTAGTGTCACTGAAGCTTTCTTT. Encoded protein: CASSLDRVSVTEAFF.

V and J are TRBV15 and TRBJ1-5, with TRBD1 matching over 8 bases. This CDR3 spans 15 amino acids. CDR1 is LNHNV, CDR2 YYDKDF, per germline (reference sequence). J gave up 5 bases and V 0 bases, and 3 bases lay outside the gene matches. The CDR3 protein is CATSRDRGPDQPQHF. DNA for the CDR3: TGTGCCACCAGCAGAGACAGGGGGCCGGATCAGCCCCAGCATTTT. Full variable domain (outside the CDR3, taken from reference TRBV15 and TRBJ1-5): DAMVIQNPRYQVTQFGKPVTLSCSQTLNHNVMYWYQQKSSQAPKLLFHYYDKDFNNEADTPDNFQSRRPNTSFCFLDIRSPGLGDTAMYLCATSRDRGPDQPQHFGDGTRLSIL.

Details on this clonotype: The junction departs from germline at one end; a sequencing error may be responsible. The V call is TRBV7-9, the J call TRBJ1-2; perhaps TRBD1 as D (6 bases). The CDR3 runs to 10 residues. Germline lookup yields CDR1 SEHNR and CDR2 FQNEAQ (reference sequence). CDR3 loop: CASSSGQLDF. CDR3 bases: TGTGCCAGCAGCTCCGGACAGCTGGACTTC.

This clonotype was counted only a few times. The CDR3 nucleotides read TGTGCCAGCAGTGACAGGGGAGGGGCGACCACTGAAGCTTTCTTT. Encoded protein: CASSDRGGATTEAFF. The genes are TRBV6-6 and TRBJ1-1; 8 bases are shared with TRBD1. V was clipped by 5 bases and J by 4 bases; unmatched bases: 9. There are 15 residues in the CDR3. From germline, CDR1 is MNHNY and CDR2 SVGAGI (reference sequence).

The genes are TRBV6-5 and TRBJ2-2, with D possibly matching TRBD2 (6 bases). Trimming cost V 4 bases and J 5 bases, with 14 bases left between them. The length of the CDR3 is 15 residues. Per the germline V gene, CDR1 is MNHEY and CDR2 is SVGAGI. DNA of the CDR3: TGTGCCAGCAGTTTACAGGTGGAGGGGACCGGGGAGCTGTTTTTT. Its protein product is CASSLQVEGTGELFF.

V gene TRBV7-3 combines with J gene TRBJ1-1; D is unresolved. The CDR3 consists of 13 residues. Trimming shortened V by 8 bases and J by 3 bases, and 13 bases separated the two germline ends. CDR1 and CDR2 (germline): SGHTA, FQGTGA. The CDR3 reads CASGEGRDTEAFF. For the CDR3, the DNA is TGTGCCAGCGGTGAAGGGAGGGACACTGAAGCTTTCTTT.

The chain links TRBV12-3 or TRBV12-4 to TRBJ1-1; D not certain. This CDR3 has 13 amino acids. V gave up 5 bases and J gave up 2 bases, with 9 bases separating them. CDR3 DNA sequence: TGTGCCAGCAGTCCGTCAGTTAACACTGAAGCTTTCTTT. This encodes CASSPSVNTEAFF.

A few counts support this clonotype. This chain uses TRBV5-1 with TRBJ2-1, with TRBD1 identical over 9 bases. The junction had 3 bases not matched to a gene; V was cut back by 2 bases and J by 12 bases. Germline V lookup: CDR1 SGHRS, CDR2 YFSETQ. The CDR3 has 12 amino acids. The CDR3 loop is CASSFPGQGQFF. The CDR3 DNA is TGCGCCAGCAGCTTCCCGGGACAGGGGCAGTTCTTC.

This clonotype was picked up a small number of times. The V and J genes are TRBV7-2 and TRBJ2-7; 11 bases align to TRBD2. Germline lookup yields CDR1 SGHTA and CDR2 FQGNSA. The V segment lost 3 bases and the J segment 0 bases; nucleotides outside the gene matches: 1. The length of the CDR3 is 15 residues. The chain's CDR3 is CASSLTSGTSYEQYF. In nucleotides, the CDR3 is TGTGCCAGCAGCTTGACTAGCGGGACCTCCTACGAGCAGTACTTC.

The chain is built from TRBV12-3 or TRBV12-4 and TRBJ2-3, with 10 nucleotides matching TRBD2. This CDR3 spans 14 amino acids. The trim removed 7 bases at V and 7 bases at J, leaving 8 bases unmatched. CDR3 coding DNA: TGTGCCAGCACCTCTAGCGGGAGTTTGCATACGCAGTATTTT. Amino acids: CASTSSGSLHTQYF.

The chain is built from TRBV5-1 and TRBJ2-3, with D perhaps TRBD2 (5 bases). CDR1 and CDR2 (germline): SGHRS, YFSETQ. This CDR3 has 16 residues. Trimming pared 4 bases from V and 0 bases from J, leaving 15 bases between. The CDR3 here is CASSGKADLSTDTQYF. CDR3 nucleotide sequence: TGCGCCAGCAGCGGGAAAGCGGATCTTAGCACAGATACGCAGTATTTT.

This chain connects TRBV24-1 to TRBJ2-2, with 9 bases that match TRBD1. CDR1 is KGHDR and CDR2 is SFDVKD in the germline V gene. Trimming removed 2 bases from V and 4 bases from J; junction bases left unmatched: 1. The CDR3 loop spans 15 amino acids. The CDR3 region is CATSDYRGPTGELFF. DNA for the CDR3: TGTGCCACCAGTGATTACAGGGGGCCCACCGGGGAGCTGTTTTTT.

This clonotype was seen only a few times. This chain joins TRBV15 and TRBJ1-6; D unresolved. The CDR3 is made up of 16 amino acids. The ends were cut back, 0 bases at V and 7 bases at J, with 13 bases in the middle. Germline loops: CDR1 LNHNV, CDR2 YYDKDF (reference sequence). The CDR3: CATSRDGFGKNSPLHF. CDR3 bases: TGTGCCACCAGCAGAGATGGTTTCGGTAAAAATTCACCCCTCCACTTT. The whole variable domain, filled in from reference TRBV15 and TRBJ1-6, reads DAMVIQNPRYQVTQFGKPVTLSCSQTLNHNVMYWYQQKSSQAPKLLFHYYDKDFNNEADTPDNFQSRRPNTSFCFLDIRSPGLGDTAMYLCATSRDGFGKNSPLHFGNGTRLTVT.

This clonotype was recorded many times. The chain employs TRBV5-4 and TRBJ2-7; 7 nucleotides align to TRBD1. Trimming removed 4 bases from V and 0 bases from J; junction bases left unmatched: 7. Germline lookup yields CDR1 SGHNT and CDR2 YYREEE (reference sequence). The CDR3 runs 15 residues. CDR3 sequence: CASSPRTGDSYEQYF. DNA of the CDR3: TGTGCCAGCAGCCCTCGGACAGGTGACTCCTACGAGCAGTACTTC.

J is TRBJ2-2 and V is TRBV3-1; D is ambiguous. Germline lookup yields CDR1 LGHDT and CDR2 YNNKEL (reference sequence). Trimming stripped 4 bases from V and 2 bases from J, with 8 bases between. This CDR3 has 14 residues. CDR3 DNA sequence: TGTGCCAGCAGCCCCAGAAGTAACACCGGGGAGCTGTTTTTT. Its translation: CASSPRSNTGELFF.

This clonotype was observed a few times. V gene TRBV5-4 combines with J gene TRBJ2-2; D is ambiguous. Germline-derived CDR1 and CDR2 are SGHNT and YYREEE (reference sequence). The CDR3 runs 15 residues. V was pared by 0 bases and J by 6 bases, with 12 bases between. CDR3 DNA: TGTGCCAGCAGCTTGGGGACGGATAGATCCGGGGAGCTGTTTTTT. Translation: CASSLGTDRSGELFF.

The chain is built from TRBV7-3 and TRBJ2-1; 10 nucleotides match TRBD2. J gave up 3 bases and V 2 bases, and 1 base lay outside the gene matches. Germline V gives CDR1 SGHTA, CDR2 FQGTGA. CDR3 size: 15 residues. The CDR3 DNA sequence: TGTGCCAGCAGCTTACTAGCGGGAGTCTACAATGAGCAGTTCTTC. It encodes CASSLLAGVYNEQFF.

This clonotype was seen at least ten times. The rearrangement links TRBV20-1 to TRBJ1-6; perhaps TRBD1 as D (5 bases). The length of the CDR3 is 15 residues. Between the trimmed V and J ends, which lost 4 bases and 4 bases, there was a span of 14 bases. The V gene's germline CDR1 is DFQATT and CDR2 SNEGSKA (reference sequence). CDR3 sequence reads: CSATPPGQYNSPLHF. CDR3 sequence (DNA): TGCAGTGCTACGCCCCCAGGGCAATATAATTCACCCCTCCACTTT.

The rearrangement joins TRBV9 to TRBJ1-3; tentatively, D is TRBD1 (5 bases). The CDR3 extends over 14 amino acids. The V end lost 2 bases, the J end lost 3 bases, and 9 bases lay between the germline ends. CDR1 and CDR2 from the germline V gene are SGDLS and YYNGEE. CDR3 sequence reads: CASSVGRVGNTIYF. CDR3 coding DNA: TGTGCCAGCAGCGTGGGCAGGGTTGGAAACACCATATATTTT.

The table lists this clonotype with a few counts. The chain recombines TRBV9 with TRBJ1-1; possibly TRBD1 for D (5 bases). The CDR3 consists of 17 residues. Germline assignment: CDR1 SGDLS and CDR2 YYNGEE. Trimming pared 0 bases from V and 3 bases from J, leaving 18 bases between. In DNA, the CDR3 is TGTGCCAGCAGCGTAGGGGTGGAGCCGGGGCACCACACTGAAGCTTTCTTT. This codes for CASSVGVEPGHHTEAFF.

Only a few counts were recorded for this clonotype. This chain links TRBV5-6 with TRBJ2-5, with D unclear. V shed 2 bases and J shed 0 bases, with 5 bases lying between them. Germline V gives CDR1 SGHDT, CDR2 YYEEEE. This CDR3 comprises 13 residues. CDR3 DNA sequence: TGTGCCAGCAGCTTAAGGAACCAAGAGACCCAGTACTTC. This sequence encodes CASSLRNQETQYF. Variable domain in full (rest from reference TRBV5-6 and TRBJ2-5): DAGVTQSPTHLIKTRGQQVTLRCSPKSGHDTVSWYQQALGQGPQFIFQYYEEEERQRGNFPDRFSGHQFPNYSSELNVNALLLGDSALYLCASSLRNQETQYFGPGTRLLVL.

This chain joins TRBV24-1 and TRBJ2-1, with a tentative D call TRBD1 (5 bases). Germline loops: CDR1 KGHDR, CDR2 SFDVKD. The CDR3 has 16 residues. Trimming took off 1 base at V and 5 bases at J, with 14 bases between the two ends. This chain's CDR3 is CATSDFGQGRDNEQFF. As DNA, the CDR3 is TGTGCCACCAGTGATTTCGGGCAGGGTCGGGACAATGAGCAGTTCTTC.

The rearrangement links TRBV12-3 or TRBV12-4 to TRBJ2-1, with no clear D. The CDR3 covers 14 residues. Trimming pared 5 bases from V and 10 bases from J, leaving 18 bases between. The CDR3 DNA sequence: TGTGCCAGCAGTGTTGTACGGATCGCCGAGGAGCAGTTCTTC. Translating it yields CASSVVRIAEEQFF.

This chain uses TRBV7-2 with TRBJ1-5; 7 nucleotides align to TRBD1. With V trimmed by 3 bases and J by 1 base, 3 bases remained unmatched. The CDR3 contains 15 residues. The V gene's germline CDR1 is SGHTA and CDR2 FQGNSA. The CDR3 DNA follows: TGTGCCAGCAGCTTGGGACAGTTAAGCAATCAGCCCCAGCATTTT. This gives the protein CASSLGQLSNQPQHF. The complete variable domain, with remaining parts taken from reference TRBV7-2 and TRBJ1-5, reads GAGVSQSPSNKVTEKGKDVELRCDPISGHTALYWYRQSLGQGLEFLIYFQGNSAPDKSGLPSDRFSAERTGGSVSTLTIQRTQQEDSAVYLCASSLGQLSNQPQHFGDGTRLSIL.

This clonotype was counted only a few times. CDR3 sequence: CASSLGTDNYGYTF. CDR3 coding DNA: TGCGCCAGCAGCTTGGGGACAGACAACTATGGCTACACCTTC. The rearrangement joins TRBV5-1 to TRBJ1-2; maybe TRBD1 (6 bases). Trimming removed 0 bases at V and 2 bases at J, with 8 bases between. Germline loops: CDR1 SGHRS, CDR2 YFSETQ. The length of the CDR3 is 14 residues.

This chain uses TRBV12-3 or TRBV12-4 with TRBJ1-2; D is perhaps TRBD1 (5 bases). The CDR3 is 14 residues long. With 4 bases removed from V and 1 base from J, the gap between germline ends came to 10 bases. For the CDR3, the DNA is TGTGCCAGCAGTTCAGCCAGGGTTAACTATGGCTACACCTTC. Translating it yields CASSSARVNYGYTF.

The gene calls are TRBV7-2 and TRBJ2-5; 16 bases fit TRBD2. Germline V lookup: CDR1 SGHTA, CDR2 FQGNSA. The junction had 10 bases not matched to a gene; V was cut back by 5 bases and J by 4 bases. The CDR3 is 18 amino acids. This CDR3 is CASSVGLAGGPPLETQYF. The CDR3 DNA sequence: TGTGCCAGCAGCGTGGGACTAGCGGGGGGGCCACCCCTAGAGACCCAGTACTTC.

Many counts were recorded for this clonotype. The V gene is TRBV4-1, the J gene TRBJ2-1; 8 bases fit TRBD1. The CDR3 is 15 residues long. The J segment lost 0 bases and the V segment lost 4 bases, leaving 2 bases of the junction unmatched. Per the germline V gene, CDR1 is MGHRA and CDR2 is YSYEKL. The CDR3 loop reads CASSPGTGSYNEQFF. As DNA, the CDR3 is TGCGCCAGCAGCCCCGGGACAGGCTCCTACAATGAGCAGTTCTTC.